This TCR beta chain came from a study of cytomegalovirus exposure and HLA in healthy donors. In regard to this clone: Its antigen remains unknown.

The germline gives CDR1 SGHRS, CDR2 YFSETQ. The V gene end was trimmed by 3 bases and the J gene end by 8 bases; junction bases not matched to a gene: 7. This CDR3 has 14 amino acids. Study-wide points: Across donors, sequencing depth was assumed by presence/absence analyses to be roughly uniform.

Primers for the PCR totalled 60 Vbeta and 13 Jbeta. Method: immunoSEQ multiplex PCR; TCRdb's copy keeps in-frame clones and lacks some. The sample carries over 80,000 clones, around 82% recorded once. The chain is built from TRBV5-1 and TRBJ1-4; TRBD1 aligns across 7 bases. Sequenced sample: PBMCs. The TCR comes from a man aged 35 to 55 in good health and CMV-seropositive. The CDR3 protein is CASSSTGIGEKLFF. The CDR3 DNA follows: TGCGCCAGCAGCTCGACAGGGATTGGGGAAAAACTGTTTTTT.